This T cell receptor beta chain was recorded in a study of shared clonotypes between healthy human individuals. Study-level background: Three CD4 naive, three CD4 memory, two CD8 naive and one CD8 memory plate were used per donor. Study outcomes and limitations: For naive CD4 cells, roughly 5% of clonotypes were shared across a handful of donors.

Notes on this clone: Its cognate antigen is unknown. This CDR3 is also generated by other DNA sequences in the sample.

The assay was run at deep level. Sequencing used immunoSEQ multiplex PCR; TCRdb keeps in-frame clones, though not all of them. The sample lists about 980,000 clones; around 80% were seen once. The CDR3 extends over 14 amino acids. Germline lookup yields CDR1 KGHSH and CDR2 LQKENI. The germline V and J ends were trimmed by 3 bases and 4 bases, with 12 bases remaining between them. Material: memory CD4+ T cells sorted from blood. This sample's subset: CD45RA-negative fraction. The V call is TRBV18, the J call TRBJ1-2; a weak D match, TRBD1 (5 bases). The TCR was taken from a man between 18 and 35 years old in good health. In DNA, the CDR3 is TGTGCCAGCTCACCGGGGACGGAGACCTATGGCTACACCTTC. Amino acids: CASSPGTETYGYTF.